This TCR beta chain was captured by sequencing in a study of T-cell memory formation after mild COVID-19. Study-wide results and limits: Day 15 to 85 contracting clones showed balanced CD4/CD8; later expanders leaned CD4+. CD4+ contracting clones lay mainly in CM and EM, CD8+ ones in EMRA. Some clones that responded turned up in pre-infection memory, which suggests that cross-reactive memory joined in.

TCRalpha and TCRbeta libraries used 5'RACE with constant-segment primers and UMIs. TCRdb re-called the 5' RACE reads with MiXCR, one entry per CDR3 protein. The sample includes roughly 510,000 distinct CDR3 sequences, approximately 15% of them seen just once. On this clonotype itself: Antigen specificity is unknown.

Source material: PBMCs or a T cell subset sorted from them (not recorded which). The source of this sequence is an adult woman who had mild COVID-19 (a few samples of this study predate the infection). Cell type and time point are not known.

The CDR3 sequence is CASSSPGGTSGRAVSQYF. The CDR3 DNA is TGTGCCAGCAGTTCCCCTGGGGGGACTAGCGGGAGGGCCGTCTCTCAGTATTTT. The chain joins TRBV12-3 or TRBV12-4 to TRBJ2-3; 16 bases are a match to TRBD2. The CDR3 length is 18 residues. V was clipped by 4 bases and J by 12 bases; unmatched bases: 16.